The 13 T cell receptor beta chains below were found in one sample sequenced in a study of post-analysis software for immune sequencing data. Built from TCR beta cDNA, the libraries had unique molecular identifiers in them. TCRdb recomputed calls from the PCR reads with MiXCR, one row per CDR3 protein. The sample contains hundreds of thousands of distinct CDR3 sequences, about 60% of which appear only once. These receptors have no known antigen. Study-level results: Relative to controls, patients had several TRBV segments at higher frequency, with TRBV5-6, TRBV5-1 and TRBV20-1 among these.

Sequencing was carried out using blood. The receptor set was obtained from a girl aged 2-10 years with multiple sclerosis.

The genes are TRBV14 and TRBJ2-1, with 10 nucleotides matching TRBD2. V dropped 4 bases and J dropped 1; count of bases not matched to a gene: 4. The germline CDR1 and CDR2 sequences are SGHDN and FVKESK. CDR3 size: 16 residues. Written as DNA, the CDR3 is TGTGCCAGCAGCCCGATAGCGGGAGGTTCCTACAATGAGCAGTTCTTC. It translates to CASSPIAGGSYNEQFF.

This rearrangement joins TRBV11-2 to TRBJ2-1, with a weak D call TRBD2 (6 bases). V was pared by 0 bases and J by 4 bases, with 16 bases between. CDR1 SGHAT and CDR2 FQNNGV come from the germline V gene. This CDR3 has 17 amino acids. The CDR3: CASSLDLGSGLYNEQFF. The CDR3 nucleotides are TGTGCCAGCAGCTTAGATCTCGGTAGCGGACTTTACAATGAGCAGTTCTTC.

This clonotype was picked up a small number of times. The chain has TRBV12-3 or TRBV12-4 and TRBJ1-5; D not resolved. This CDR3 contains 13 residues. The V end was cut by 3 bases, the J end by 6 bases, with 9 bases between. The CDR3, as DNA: TGTGCCAGCAGTTTGAGTAGTAGTCAGCCCCAGCATTTT. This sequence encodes CASSLSSSQPQHF.

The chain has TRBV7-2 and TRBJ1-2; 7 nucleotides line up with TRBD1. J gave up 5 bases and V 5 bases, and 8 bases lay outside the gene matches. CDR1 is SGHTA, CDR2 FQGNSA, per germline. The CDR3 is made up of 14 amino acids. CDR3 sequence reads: CASSLRQGGYGYTF. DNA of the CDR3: TGTGCCAGCAGCCTGAGACAGGGCGGATATGGCTACACCTTC.

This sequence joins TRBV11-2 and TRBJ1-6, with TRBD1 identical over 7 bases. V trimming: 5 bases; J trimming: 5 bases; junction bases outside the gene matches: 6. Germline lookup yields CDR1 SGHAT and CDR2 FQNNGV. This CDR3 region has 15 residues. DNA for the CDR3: TGTGCCAGCAGCACCGGGACAGCTCATAATTCACCCCTCCACTTT. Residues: CASSTGTAHNSPLHF.

CDR3 nucleotides: TGCAGTGCTAGAGCCCCAGCAGCGCAGCAAGAGACCCAGTACTTC. Translating it yields CSARAPAAQQETQYF. This sequence joins TRBV20-1 and TRBJ2-5; D call uncertain. Germline CDR1 reads DFQATT; CDR2 reads SNEGSKA (reference sequence). This CDR3 comprises 15 residues. V lost 1 base and J lost 2, with 14 bases in between.

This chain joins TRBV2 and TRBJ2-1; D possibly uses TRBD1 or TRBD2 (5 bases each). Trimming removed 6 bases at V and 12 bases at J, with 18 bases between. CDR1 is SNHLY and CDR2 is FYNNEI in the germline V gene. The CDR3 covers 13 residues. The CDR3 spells CASRAGTPMGQFF. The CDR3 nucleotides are TGTGCCAGCAGGGCCGGGACCCCCATGGGGCAGTTCTTC.

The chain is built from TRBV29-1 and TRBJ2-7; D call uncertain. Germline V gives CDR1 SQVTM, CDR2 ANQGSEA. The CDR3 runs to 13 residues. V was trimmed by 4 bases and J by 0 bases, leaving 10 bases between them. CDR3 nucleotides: TGCAGCGTTGTAGCTTCCAGCTCCTACGAGCAGTACTTC. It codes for CSVVASSSYEQYF.

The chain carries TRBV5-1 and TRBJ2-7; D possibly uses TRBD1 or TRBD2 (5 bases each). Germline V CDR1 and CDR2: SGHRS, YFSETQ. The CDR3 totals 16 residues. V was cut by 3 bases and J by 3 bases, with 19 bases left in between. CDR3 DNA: TGCGCCAGCAGCTGGATTACTGGGGGTACGAGCTACGAGCAGTACTTC. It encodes CASSWITGGTSYEQYF.

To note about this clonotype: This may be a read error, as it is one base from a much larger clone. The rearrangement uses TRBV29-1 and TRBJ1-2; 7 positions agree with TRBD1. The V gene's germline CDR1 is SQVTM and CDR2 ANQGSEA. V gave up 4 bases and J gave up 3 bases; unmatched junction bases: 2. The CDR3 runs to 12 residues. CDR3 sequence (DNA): TGCAGCGTTGCTCAGGGGGACTATGGCTACACCTTC. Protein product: CSVAQGDYGYTF.

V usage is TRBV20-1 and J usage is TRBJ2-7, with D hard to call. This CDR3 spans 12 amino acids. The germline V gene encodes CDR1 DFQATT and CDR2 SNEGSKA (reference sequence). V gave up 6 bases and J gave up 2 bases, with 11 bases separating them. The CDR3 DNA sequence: TGCAGTGCCGAAGATCCCACCTACGAGCAGTACTTC. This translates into CSAEDPTYEQYF.

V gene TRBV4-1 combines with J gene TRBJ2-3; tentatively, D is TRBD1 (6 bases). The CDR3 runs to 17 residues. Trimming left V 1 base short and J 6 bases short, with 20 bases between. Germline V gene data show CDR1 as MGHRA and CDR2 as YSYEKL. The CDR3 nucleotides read TGCGCCAGCAGCCAAGGGGGACAACGGAACCGAGCTGATACGCAGTATTTT. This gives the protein CASSQGGQRNRADTQYF.

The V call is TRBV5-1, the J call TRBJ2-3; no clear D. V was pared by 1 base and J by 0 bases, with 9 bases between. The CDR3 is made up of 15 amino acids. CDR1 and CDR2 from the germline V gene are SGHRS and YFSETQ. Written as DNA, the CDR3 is TGCGCCAGCAGCTTGTTGGTCGGCAGCACAGATACGCAGTATTTT. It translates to CASSLLVGSTDTQYF.